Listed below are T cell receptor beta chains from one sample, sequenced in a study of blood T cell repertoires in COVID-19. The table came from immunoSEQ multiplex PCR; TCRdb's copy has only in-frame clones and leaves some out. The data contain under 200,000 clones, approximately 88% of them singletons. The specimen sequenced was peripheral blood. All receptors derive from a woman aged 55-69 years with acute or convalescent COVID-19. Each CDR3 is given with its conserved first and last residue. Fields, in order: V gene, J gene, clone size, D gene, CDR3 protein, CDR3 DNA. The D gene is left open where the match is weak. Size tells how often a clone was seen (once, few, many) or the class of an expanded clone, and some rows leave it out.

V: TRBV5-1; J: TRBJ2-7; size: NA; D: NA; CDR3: CASSLEWGPYEQYF; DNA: TGCGCCAGCAGCTTGGAATGGGGCCCCTACGAGCAGTACTTC
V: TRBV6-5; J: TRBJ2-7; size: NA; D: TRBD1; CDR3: CATRRTGNGDEQYF; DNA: TGTGCCACCAGAAGGACAGGGAACGGGGACGAGCAGTACTTC
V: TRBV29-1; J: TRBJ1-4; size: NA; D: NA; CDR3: CSVEDRTPGNKLFF; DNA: TGCAGCGTTGAAGATCGAACCCCGGGGAACAAACTGTTTTTT
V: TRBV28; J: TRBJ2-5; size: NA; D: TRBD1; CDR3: CASSFGRGKETQYF; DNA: TGTGCCAGCAGTTTCGGCAGGGGGAAGGAGACCCAGTACTTC
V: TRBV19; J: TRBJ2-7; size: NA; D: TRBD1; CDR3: CASSGPPGQGLDEQYF; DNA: TGTGCCAGTAGTGGACCACCGGGACAGGGGCTCGACGAGCAGTACTTC
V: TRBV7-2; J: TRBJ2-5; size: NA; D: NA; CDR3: CASSLVGRRGSQETQYF; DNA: TGTGCCAGCAGCTTAGTAGGCCGAAGGGGGTCCCAAGAGACCCAGTACTTC
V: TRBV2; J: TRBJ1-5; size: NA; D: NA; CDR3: CASREDSHQPQHF; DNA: TGTGCCAGCAGGGAGGACAGTCATCAGCCCCAGCATTTT
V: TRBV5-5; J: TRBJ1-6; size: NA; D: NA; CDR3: CATSWGNSPLHF; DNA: TGTGCCACCTCATGGGGCAATTCACCCCTCCACTTT
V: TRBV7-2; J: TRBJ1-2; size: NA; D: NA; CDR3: CASSLDFQGAWGYTF; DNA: TGTGCCAGCAGCTTAGATTTTCAGGGCGCTTGGGGCTACACCTTC
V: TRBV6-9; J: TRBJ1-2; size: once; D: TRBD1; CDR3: CAREGQSNYGYTF; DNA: TGTGCCAGAGAGGGACAGTCGAACTATGGCTACACCTTC
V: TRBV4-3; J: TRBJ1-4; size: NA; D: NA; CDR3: CASSQDALATNEKLFF; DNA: TGCGCCAGCAGCCAAGACGCGCTGGCAACTAATGAAAAACTGTTTTTT
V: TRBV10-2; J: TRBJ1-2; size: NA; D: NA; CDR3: CASLTDYGYTF; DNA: TGCGCCAGCTTGACAGATTATGGCTACACCTTC
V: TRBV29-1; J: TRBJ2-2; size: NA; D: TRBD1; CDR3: CSAGQGADTGELFF; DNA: TGCAGCGCAGGACAGGGGGCGGACACCGGGGAGCTGTTTTTT
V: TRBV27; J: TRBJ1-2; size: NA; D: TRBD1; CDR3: CASSYRDRGRQAYGYTF; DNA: TGTGCCAGCAGTTACCGGGACAGGGGGCGGCAGGCCTATGGCTACACCTTC
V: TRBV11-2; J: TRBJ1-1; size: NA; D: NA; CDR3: CASSRQLPEAFF; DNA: TGTGCCAGCAGCCGACAGCTGCCTGAAGCTTTCTTT
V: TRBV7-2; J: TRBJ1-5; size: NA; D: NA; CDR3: CASSLDSSNQPQHF; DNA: TGTGCCAGCAGCTTAGACAGTAGCAATCAGCCCCAGCATTTT
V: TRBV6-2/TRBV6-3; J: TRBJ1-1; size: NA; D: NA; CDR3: CASSYNGDTEAFF; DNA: TGTGCCAGCAGTTACAACGGTGACACTGAAGCTTTCTTT
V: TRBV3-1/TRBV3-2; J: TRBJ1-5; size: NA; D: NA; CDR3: CASSKTPFSYSNQPQHF; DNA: TGTGCCAGCAGCAAAACCCCGTTTAGTTATAGCAATCAGCCCCAGCATTTT
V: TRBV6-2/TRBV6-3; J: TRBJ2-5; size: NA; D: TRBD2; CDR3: CASSYNGGGATETQYF; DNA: TGTGCCAGCAGTTACAATGGCGGGGGGGCCACAGAGACCCAGTACTTC
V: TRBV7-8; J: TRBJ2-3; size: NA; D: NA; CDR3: CASREKQVFTDTQYF; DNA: TGTGCCAGCAGGGAGAAACAGGTCTTCACAGATACGCAGTATTTT